This T cell receptor beta chain was documented in a study of OX40 agonist ivuxolimab in advanced cancers. Looking at the study overall: In this trial design, patients received ivuxolimab intravenously at 0.01 to 10 mg/kg every 2 weeks.

The CDR3 has 19 amino acids. Trimming cost V 1 base and J 0 bases; bases outside gene matches: 11. Germline CDR1 and CDR2: MNHEY and SMNVEV (reference sequence). The data were produced by immunoSEQ multiplex PCR, yet TCRdb's version contains in-frame clones alone and is incomplete. The sample contains tens of thousands of clones, roughly nine tenths of which appear only once. This chain uses TRBV27 with TRBJ2-7, with TRBD2 identical over 11 bases. Sample: CD4+ or CD8+ T cells sorted from blood, taken in a trial of the OX40 agonist ivuxolimab. The sequence came from an adult with an advanced solid tumor such as melanoma, head and neck, liver or kidney cancer. CDR3 loop: CASSLYPPSGLAGSYEQYF. The CDR3 DNA reads TGTGCCAGCAGTTTATACCCCCCCTCAGGACTAGCGGGCTCCTACGAGCAGTACTTC.